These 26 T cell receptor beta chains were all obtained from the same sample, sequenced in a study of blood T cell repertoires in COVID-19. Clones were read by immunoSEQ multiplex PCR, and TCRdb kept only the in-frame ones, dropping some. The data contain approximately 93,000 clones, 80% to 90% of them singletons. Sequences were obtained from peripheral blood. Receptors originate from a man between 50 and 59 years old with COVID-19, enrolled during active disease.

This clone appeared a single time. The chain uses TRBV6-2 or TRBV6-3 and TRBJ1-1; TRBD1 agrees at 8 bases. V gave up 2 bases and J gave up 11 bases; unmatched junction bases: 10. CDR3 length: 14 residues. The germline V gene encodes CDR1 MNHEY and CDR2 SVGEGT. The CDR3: CASSYQAGGMWAFF. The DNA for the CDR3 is TGTGCCAGCAGTTACCAGGCAGGGGGCATGTGGGCTTTCTTT.

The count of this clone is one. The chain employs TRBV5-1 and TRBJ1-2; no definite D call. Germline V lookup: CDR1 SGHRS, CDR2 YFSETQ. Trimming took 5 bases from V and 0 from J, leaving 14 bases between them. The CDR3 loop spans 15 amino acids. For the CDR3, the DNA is TGCGCCAGCAGGTATGGACTGTCAACTAACTATGGCTACACCTTC. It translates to CASRYGLSTNYGYTF.

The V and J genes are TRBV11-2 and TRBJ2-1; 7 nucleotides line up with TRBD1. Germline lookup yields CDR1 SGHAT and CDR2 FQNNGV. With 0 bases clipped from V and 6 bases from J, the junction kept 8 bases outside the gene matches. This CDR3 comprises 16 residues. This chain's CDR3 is CASSLDWGQWSNEQFF. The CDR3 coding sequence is TGTGCCAGCAGCTTAGATTGGGGACAGTGGTCCAATGAGCAGTTCTTC.

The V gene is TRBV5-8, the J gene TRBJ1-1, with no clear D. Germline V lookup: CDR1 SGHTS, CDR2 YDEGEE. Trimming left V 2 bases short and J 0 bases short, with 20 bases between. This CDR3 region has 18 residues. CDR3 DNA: TGTGCCAGCAGCTTCCTGACACCGCCGCAATATATGAACACTGAAGCTTTCTTT. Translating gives CASSFLTPPQYMNTEAFF.

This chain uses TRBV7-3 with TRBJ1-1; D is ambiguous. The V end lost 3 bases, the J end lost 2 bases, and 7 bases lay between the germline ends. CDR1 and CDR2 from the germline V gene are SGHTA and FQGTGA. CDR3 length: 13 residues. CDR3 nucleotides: TGTGCCAGCAGCTTCTCAGGTAACACTGAAGCTTTCTTT. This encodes CASSFSGNTEAFF.

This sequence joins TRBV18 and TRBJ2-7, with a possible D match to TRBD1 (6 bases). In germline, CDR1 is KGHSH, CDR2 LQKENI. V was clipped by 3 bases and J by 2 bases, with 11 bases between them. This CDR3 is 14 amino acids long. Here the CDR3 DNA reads TGTGCCAGCTCACCTAACGGGACACCCTACGAGCAGTACTTC. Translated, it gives CASSPNGTPYEQYF.

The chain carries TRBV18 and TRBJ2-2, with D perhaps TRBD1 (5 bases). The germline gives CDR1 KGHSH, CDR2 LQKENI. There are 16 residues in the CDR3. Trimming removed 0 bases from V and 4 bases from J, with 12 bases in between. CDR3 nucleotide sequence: TGTGCCAGCTCACCACCGGCAGGGTTGGCCACCGGGGAGCTGTTTTTT. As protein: CASSPPAGLATGELFF.

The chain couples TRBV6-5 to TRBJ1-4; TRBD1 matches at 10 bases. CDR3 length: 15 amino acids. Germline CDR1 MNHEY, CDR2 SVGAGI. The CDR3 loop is CARGTGEFIYEKLFF. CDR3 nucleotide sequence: TGTGCAAGGGGGACAGGGGAGTTTATTTATGAAAAACTGTTTTTT.

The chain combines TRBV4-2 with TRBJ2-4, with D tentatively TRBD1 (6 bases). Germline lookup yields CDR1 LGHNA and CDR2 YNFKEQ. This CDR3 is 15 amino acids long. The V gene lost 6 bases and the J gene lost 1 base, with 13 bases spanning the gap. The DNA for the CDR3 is TGTGCCAGCAGTCTACCCGGACAGGCCAAAAACATTCAGTACTTC. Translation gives CASSLPGQAKNIQYF.

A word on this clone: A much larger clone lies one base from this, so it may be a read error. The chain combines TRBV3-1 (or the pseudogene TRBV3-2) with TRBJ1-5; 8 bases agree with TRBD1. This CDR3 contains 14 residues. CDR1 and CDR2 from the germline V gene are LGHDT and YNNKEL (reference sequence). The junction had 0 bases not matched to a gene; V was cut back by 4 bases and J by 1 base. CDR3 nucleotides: TGTGCCAGCAGCCGACAGGGGAGCAATCAGCCCCAGCATTTT. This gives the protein CASSRQGSNQPQHF.

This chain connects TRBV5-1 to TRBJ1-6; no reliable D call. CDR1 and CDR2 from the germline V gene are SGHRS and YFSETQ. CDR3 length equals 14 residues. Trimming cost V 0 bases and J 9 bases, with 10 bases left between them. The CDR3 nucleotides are TGCGCCAGCAGCTTGGACGGGGTGAGTTCACCCCTCCACTTT. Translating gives CASSLDGVSSPLHF.

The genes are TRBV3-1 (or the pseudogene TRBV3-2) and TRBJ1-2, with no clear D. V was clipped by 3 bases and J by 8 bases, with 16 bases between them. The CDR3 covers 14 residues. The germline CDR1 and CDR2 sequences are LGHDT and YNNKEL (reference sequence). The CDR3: CASSHNGPGGGYTF. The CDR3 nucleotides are TGTGCCAGCAGCCATAATGGACCTGGCGGGGGCTACACCTTC.

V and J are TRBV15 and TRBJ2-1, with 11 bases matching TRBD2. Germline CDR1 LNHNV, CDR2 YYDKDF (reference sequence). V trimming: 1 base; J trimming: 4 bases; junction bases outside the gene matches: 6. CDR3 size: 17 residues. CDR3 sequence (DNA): TGTGCCACCAGCAGAGTAGGGACTAGCGGACGTTACAATGAGCAGTTCTTC. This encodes CATSRVGTSGRYNEQFF.

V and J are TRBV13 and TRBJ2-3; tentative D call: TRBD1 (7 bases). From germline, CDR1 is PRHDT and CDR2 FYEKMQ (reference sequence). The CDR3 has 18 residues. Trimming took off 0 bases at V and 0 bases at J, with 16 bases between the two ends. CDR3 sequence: CASSLGGGQTISTDTQYF. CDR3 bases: TGTGCCAGCAGCTTAGGCGGGGGACAGACCATAAGCACAGATACGCAGTATTTT.

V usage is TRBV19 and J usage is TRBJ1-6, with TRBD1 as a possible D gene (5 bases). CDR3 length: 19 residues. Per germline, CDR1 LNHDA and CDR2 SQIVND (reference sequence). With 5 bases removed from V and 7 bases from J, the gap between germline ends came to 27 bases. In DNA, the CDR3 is TGTGCCAGTAGTCTTCCCCGAAAAACTAAGGGACTTCAGAATTCACCCCTCCACTTT. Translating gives CASSLPRKTKGLQNSPLHF.

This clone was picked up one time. CDR3 residues: CASSLAWGGLEAGELFF. The CDR3 region has the DNA TGTGCCAGCAGCTTAGCGTGGGGGGGACTAGAGGCCGGGGAGCTGTTTTTT. The chain carries TRBV7-2 and TRBJ2-2; 8 positions match TRBD2. The CDR3 runs 17 residues. Per the germline V gene, CDR1 is SGHTA and CDR2 is FQGNSA. The J segment lost 6 bases and the V segment lost 0 bases, leaving 9 bases of the junction unmatched.

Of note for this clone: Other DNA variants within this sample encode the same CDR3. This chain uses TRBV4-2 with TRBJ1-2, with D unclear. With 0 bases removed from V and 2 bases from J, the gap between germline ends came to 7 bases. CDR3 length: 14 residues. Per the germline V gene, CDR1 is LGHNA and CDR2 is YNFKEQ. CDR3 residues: CASSQDSGNYGYTF. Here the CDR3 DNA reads TGTGCCAGCAGCCAAGATTCGGGAAACTATGGCTACACCTTC.

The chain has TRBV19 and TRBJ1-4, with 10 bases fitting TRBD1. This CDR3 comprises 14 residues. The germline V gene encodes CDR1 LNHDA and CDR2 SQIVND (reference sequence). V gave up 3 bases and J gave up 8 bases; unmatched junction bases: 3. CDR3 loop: CASSIGQGGEKLFF. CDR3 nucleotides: TGTGCCAGTAGTATCGGACAGGGGGGCGAAAAACTGTTTTTT.

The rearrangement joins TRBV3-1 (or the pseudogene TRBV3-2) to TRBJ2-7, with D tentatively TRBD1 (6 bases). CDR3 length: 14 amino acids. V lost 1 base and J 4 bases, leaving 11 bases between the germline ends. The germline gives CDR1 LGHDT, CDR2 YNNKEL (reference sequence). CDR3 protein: CASSQGPQGYEQYF. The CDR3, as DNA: TGTGCCAGCAGCCAAGGGCCACAGGGTTACGAGCAGTACTTC.

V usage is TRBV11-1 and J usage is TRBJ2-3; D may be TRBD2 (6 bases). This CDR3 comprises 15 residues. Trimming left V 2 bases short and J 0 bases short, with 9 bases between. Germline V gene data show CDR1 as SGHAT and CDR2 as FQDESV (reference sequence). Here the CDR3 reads CASSLRRGSTDTQYF. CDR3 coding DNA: TGTGCCAGCAGCTTAAGGCGGGGTAGCACAGATACGCAGTATTTT.

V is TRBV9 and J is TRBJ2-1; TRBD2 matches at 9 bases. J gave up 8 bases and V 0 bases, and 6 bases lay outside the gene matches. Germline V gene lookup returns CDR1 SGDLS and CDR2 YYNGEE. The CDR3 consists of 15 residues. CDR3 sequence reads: CASSVVRGGLDEQFF. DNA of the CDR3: TGTGCCAGCAGCGTAGTGCGGGGGGGATTAGATGAGCAGTTCTTC.

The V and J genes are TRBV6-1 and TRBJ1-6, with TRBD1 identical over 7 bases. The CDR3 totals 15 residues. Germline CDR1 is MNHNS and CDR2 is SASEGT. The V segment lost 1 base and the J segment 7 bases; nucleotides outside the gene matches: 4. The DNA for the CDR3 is TGTGCCAGCAGTGAAGAGGGGGCGGTGAATTCACCCCTCCACTTT. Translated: CASSEEGAVNSPLHF.

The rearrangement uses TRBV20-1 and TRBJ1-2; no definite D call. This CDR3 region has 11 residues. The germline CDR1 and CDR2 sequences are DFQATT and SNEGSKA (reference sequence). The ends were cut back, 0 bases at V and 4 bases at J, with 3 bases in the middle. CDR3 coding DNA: TGCAGTGCTAGAGACAGCTATGGCTACACCTTC. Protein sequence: CSARDSYGYTF.

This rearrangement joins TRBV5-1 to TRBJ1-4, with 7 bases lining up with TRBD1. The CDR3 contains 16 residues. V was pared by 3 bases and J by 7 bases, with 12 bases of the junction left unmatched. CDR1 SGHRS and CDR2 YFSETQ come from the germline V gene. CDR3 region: CASSWGRQGTGEKLFF. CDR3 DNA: TGCGCCAGCAGCTGGGGGCGACAGGGCACAGGTGAAAAACTGTTTTTT.

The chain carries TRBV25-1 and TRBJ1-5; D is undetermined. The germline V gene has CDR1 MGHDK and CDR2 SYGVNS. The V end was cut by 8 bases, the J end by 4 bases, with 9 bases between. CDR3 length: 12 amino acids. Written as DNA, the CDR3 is TGTGCCAGCGCTAGTGGGAATCAGCCCCAGCATTTT. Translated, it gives CASASGNQPQHF.

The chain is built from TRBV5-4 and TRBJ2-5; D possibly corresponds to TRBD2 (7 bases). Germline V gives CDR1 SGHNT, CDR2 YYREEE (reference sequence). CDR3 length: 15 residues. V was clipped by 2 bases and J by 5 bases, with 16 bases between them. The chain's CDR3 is CASSFLGGLEETQYF. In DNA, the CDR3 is TGTGCCAGCAGCTTTCTCGGGGGGCTGGAGGAGACCCAGTACTTC. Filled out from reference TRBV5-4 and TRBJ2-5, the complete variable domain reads ETGVTQSPTHLIKTRGQQVTLRCSSQSGHNTVSWYQQALGQGPQFIFQYYREEENGRGNFPPRFSGLQFPNYSSELNVNALELDDSALYLCASSFLGGLEETQYFGPGTRLLVL.